This TCR beta chain emerged from a study of control samples from healthy donors and cancer patients (dated by TCRdb to 2020 to 2022). Trimmed from V: 4 bases; trimmed from J: 7 bases; junction bases lacking a gene match: 14. The germline V gene specifies SGDLS as CDR1 and YYNGEE as CDR2. The CDR3 covers 16 residues, taking in both the cysteine and the phenylalanine. This entry keeps only the CDR3 DNA: 48 bases, framed from base 1. In regard to this clone: Its binding antigen is unknown. No base quality information exists; no much larger clone differs at one position.

Library creation used the immunoSEQ multiplex PCR assay. This immuneACCESS table, as held by TCRdb, lists in-frame sequences with V and J called but not all clones. Of the missing ones, under half trace to an unresolved V gene in checked studies; the others have no known cause. Within this sample are 60,000 to 75,000 clones, with roughly 87% of them counted one time only. The ten largest clonotypes hold over 4.5% of the sample. The rearranged segments are TRBV9 and TRBJ1-2, with TRBD1 matching 9 junction bases. This TCR derives from a man aged 55-75 years with colorectal cancer. The specimen was PBMCs. Here the CDR3 is given as CASSPNRGPTPFGYTF. The DNA sequence follows: TGTGCCAGCAGCCCGAACAGGGGGCCTACCCCTTTTGGCTACACCTTC.